This T cell receptor beta chain was observed in a study of cytomegalovirus exposure and HLA in healthy donors. The length of the CDR3 is 16 residues. V lost 1 base and J 0 bases, leaving 9 bases between the germline ends. Germline V gives CDR1 MNHNS, CDR2 SASEGT. PCR involved 60 Vbeta and 13 Jbeta primers. Clones were sequenced by immunoSEQ multiplex PCR, and TCRdb holds only the in-frame ones, with some missing. This table holds fewer than 100,000 clones, about four fifths found once. The source material was PBMCs. V and J are TRBV6-1 and TRBJ1-4, with D possibly TRBD1 on 5 matching bases. The TCR comes from a woman aged 40 to 49 in good health and CMV-seronegative. The CDR3 DNA is TGTGCCAGCAGTGAAGGCCGGGGGACAACTAATGAAAAACTGTTTTTT. Translated, it gives CASSEGRGTTNEKLFF.